The clone carrying this T cell receptor (beta chain) came up a few times. These data originate in a study of T cells of healthy individuals. One entry per CDR3 protein results from TCRdb running MiXCR on the 5' RACE reads. Here the sample spans around 79,000 distinct CDR3 sequences, roughly 5% being singletons. Germline loops: CDR1 KGHDR, CDR2 SFDVKD. This CDR3 has 11 residues. The germline V and J ends were trimmed by 8 bases and 5 bases, with 8 bases remaining between them. The rearrangement links TRBV24-1 to TRBJ1-1; D is uncertain. This clonotype was obtained from a female donor in good health. Written as DNA, the CDR3 is TGTGCCACCACCCCGGGGACTGAAGCTTTCTTT. This sequence encodes CATTPGTEAFF.